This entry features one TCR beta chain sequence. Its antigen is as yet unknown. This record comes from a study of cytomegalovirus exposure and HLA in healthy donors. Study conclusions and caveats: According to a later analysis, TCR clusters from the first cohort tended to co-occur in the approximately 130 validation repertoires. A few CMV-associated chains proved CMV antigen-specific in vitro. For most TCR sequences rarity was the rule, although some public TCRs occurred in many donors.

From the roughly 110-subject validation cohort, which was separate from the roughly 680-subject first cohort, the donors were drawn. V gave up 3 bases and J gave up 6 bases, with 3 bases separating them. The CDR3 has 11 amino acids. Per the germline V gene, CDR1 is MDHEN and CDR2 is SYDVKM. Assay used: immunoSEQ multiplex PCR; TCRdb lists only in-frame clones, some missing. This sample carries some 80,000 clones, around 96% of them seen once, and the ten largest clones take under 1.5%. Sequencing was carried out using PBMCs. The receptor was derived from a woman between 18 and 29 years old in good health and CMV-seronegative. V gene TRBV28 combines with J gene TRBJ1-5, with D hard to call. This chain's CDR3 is CASSFSQPQHF. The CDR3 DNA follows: TGTGCCAGCAGTTTCAGTCAGCCCCAGCATTTT.